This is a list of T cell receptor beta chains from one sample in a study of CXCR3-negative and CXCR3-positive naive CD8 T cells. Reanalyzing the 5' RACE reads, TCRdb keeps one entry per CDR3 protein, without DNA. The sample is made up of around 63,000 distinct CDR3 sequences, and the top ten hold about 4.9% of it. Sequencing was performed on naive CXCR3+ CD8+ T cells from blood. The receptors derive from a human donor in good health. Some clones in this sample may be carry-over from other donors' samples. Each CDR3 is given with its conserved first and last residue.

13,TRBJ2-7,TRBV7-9,CASMGTGDHEQYF
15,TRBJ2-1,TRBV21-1,CASSLQDTIYNEQFF
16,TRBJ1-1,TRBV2,CASISIRGMRDTEAFF
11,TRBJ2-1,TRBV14,CASSRGTEQFF
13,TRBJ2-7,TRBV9,CASSPGTLYEQYF
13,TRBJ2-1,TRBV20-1,CSAEIASYNEQFF
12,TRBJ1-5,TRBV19,CASDSFNQPQHF
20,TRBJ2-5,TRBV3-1,CASSQDPSRTSGGAGETQYF
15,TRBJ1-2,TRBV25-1,CASSGGLGTGYGYTF
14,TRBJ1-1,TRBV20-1,CSANPTGSNTEAFF
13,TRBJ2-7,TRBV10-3,CAISVGSSYEQYF
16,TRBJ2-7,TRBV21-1,CASSALTGGASYEQYF
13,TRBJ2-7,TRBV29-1,CSVDTDTSYEQYF
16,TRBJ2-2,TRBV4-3,CASSQDRGGRTGELFF
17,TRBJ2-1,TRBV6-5,CASSYSPVFDQYNEQFF
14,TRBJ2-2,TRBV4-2,CASSQSEEVGELFF
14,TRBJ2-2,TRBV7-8,CASSLVGGTGELFF
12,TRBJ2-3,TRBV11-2,CASSLVKDTQYF
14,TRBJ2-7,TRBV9,CASSAGTVPYEQYF
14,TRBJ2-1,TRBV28,CASSSRLGNNEQFF
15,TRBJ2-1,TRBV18,CASSPGRSIYNEQFF
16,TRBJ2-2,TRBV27,CASSLGTGNMAGELFF
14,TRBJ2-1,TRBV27,CASSLRGPYNEQFF
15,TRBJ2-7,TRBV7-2,CASSSWTGATYEQYF
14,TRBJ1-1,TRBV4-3,CASSPAGTNTEAFF
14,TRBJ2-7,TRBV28,CASRTDRGLYEQYF